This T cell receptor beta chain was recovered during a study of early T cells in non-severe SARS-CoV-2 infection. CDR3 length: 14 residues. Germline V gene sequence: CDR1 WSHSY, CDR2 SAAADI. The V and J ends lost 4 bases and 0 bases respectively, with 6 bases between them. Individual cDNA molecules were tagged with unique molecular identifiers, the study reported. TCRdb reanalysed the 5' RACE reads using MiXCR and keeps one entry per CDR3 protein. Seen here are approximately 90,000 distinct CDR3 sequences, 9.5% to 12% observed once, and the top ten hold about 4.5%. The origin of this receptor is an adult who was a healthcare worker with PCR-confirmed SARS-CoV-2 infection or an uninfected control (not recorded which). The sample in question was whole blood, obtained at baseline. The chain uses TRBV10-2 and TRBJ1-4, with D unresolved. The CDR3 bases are TGCGCCAGCAGTGGCGGAACAACTAATGAAAAACTGTTTTTT. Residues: CASSGGTTNEKLFF.